This T cell receptor beta chain was retrieved from a study of cytomegalovirus exposure and HLA in healthy donors. Study in general: A previous analysis identified approximately 120 million unique TCR beta sequences derived from some 200 million T cells.

Trimming left V 6 bases short and J 0 bases short, with 7 bases between. This CDR3 is 13 amino acids long. From germline, CDR1 is SGHNT and CDR2 YENEEA. The PCR had 60 Vbeta and 13 Jbeta primers. Libraries were prepared by immunoSEQ multiplex PCR; TCRdb keeps only in-frame clonotypes and omits some of them. The top ten clones hold 2.5% to 3.5% of a sample with about 81,000 clones, over 65% of them seen once. Whereas donors were nominally healthy upon sampling, unrecorded immune exposures were probable. Sequenced sample: PBMCs. The V call is TRBV11-3, the J call TRBJ2-3, with D perhaps matching TRBD2 (5 bases). This clonotype was obtained from a man in his fifties in good health and CMV-seropositive. In DNA, the CDR3 is TGTGCCAGCAGGCGGACTAGCACAGATACGCAGTATTTT. Translating it yields CASRRTSTDTQYF. Full variable domain (rest looked up from reference TRBV11-3 and TRBJ2-3): EAGVVQSPRYKIIEKKQPVAFWCNPISGHNTLYWYLQNLGQGPELLIRYENEEAVDDSQLPKDRFSAERLKGVDSTLKIQPAELGDSAVYLCASRRTSTDTQYFGPGTRLTVL.